What follows describes a single T cell receptor (beta chain). Its antigen is unknown. V lost 2 bases, J lost 3 bases, and 6 bases stayed unmatched. The CDR3 is made up of 15 amino acids. Germline lookup yields CDR1 MGHRA and CDR2 YSYEKL. This specimen comes from a study of beta chain features in type 1 diabetes. cDNA synthesis used the whole RNA isolate, giving expressed TCRB sequences. Sequenced naive, central memory and regulatory T cell samples produced an average of approximately 3.5 million reads. Some clones are missing from TCRdb's copy, which holds only in-frame ones; the method was immunoSEQ multiplex PCR. The table records a few hundred thousand clones, about 23% of them present only once. General study findings and limits: Any PCR bias toward short templates would affect both groups alike. Within each of all four CD4+ subsets, Type 1 diabetes patients had TCRB CDR3s that were moderately but significantly shorter. Patients' naive, central memory and regulatory TCRB repertoires appeared more alike than those of healthy donors.

The sample was naive CD4+ T cells from blood. The chain recombines TRBV4-1 with TRBJ1-2, with TRBD1 matching over 7 bases. The TCR sequence derives from a woman aged 30 to 39 with type 1 diabetes. In nucleotides, the CDR3 is TGCGCCAGCAGCCAAAGACAGGGAGCGGACTATGGCTACACCTTC. Its translation: CASSQRQGADYGYTF.